The 4 T cell receptor beta chains reported below all come from one sample, sequenced in a study of blood T cells in healthy people across ages. A sample-barcoded 5' primer and a J-beta primer mix were used in a second PCR of roughly 6 to 11 cycles. MiXCR, run by TCRdb on the 5' RACE reads, gives a single entry per CDR3 protein. The sample holds 760,000 or so distinct CDR3 sequences, around 25% seen once. These same records also appear under a second study, on T cells of mothers and their children.

The specimen was blood. These receptors came from a boy aged 5-17 years in good health.

V and J are TRBV7-2 and TRBJ1-4; TRBD1 might be the D (5 bases). This CDR3 contains 15 residues. Between the trimmed V and J ends, which lost 5 bases and 6 bases, there was a span of 16 bases. CDR1 and CDR2 from the germline V gene are SGHTA and FQGNSA. The CDR3 DNA is TGTGCCAGCAGCAGGGCCGGGACTACCGATGAAAAACTGTTTTTT. Amino acids: CASSRAGTTDEKLFF.

The chain recombines TRBV29-1 with TRBJ1-2; D ambiguous. The CDR3 totals 13 residues. Germline CDR1 reads SQVTM; CDR2 reads ANQGSEA. V lost 0 bases and J 3 bases, leaving 8 bases between the germline ends. CDR3: CSVEELVDYGYTF. Written as DNA, the CDR3 is TGCAGCGTTGAAGAGTTGGTGGACTATGGCTACACCTTC.

In this sample, this clonotype turned up a few times. The gene calls are TRBV29-1 and TRBJ2-1, with TRBD1 matching over 9 bases. Trimming at V came to 6 bases and at J to 4 bases, leaving 7 bases not matched to a gene. Per the germline V gene, CDR1 is SQVTM and CDR2 is ANQGSEA. This CDR3 region has 14 residues. The CDR3 sequence is CSVQGTGIYNEQFF. For the CDR3, the DNA is TGCAGCGTCCAAGGGACAGGGATATACAATGAGCAGTTCTTC.

The rearrangement uses TRBV20-1 and TRBJ1-3; D is undetermined. There are 13 residues in the CDR3. CDR1 DFQATT and CDR2 SNEGSKA come from the germline V gene (reference sequence). The V and J ends lost 2 bases and 1 base respectively, with 6 bases between them. CDR3 region: CSARQVSGNTIYF. The CDR3 region has the DNA TGCAGTGCTAGACAGGTTTCTGGAAACACCATATATTTT.